The subject of this entry is one T cell receptor beta chain. The sample is drawn from a study of blood T cell repertoires in COVID-19. Original processing notes: Reference gene primer amplification gave nucleated cell count estimates. Sequencing was performed with immunoSEQ multiplex PCR; in TCRdb, only in-frame clones are kept and a portion is missing. The V and J calls and clone size were taken over from that table, and D and trimming were inferred from the DNA. The sample consists of 300,000 or so clones, 90% of them appearing once. The CDR3 runs 12 residues. V dropped 6 bases and J dropped 2 bases, with 8 bases sitting between them.

Sequenced sample: peripheral blood. This sequence was found in a woman in her 40s with acute or convalescent COVID-19. The chain carries TRBV12-3 or TRBV12-4 and TRBJ2-7; TRBD2 might be the D (6 bases). The CDR3 DNA reads as TGTGCCAGCAGCACGGGGGCCTACGAGCAGTACGTC. It is translated as CASSTGAYEQYV.